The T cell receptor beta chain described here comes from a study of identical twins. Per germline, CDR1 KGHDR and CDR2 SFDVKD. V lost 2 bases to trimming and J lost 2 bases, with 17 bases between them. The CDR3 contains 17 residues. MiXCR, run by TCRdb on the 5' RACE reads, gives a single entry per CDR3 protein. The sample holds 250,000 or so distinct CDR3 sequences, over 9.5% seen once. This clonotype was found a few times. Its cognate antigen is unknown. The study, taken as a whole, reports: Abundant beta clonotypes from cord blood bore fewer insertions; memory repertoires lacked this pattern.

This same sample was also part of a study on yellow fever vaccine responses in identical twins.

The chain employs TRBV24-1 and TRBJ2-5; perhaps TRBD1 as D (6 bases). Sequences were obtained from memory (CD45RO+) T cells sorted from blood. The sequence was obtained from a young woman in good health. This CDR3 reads CATSDSTGTIIQETQYF. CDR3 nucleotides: TGTGCCACCAGTGATTCTACCGGGACAATAATTCAAGAGACCCAGTACTTC.